Listed here is a single TCR beta chain. Its cognate antigen is unknown. This CDR3 has 14 residues. CDR1 SGHTS and CDR2 YDEGEE come from the germline V gene. V lost 3 bases, J lost 5 bases, and 3 bases stayed unmatched. TCRdb re-derived calls from the 5' RACE reads in MiXCR, one entry per CDR3 protein. The sample yields about 360,000 distinct CDR3 sequences, about 20% seen once. This entry belongs to a study of CD8 T cells in ankylosing spondylitis. Points from the study as a whole: Disease-linked clones bore a CD8+ phenotype and were relatively rare in peripheral blood.

This chain links TRBV5-8 with TRBJ1-5; 9 nucleotides agree with TRBD1. The sequence came from a male donor with ankylosing spondylitis or in good health (not recorded which). Source material: blood, either unsorted or a sorted T cell fraction (not recorded which). In nucleotides, the CDR3 is TGTGCCAGCAGCTCTCGACAGGGGGATCAGCCCCAGCATTTT. This gives the protein CASSSRQGDQPQHF.